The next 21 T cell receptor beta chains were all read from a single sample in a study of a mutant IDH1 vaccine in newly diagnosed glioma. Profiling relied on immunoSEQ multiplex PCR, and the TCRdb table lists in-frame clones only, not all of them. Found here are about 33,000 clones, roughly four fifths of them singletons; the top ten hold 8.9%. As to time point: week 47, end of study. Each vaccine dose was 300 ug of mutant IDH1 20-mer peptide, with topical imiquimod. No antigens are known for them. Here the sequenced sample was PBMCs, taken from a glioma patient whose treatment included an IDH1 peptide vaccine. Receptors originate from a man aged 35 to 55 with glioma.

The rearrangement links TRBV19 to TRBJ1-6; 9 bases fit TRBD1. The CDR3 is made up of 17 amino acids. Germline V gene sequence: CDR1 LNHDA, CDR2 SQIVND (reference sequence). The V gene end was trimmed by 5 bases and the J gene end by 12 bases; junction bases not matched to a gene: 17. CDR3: CASSFRPGQGRNRPLHF. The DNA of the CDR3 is TGTGCCAGTAGTTTCCGGCCTGGACAGGGGAGGAACAGACCCCTCCACTTT.

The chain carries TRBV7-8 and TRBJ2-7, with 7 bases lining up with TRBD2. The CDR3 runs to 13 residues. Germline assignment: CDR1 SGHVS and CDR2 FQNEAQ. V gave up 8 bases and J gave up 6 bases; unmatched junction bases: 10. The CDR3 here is CASSVGGLVEQYF. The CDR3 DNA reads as TGTGCCAGCTCCGTGGGAGGGTTAGTCGAGCAGTACTTC.

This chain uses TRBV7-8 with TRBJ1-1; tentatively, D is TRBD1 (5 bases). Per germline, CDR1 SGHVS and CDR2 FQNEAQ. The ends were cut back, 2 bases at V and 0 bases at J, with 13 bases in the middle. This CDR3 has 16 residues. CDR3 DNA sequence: TGTGCCAGCAGCTTATCTAAGGGCAGGGTGAACACTGAAGCTTTCTTT. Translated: CASSLSKGRVNTEAFF.

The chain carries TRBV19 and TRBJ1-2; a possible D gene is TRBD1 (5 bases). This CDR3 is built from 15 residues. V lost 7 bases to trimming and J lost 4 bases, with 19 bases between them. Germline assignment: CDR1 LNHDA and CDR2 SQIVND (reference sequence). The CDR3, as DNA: TGTGCCAGTACTATCGGAGGGGCTATTAGCTATGGCTACACCTTC. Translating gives CASTIGGAISYGYTF.

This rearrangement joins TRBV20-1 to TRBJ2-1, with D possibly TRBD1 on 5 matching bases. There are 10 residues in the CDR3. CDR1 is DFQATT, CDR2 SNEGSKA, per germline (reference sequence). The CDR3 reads CTGLGDEQFF. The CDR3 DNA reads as TGCACCGGCCTAGGGGATGAGCAGTTCTTC.

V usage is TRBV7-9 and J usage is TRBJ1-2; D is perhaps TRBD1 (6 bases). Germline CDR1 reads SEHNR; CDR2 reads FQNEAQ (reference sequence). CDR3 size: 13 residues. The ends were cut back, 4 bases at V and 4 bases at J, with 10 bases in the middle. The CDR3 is CASSSLDSYGYTF. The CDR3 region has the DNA TGTGCCAGCAGCTCCCTGGACAGCTATGGCTACACCTTC.

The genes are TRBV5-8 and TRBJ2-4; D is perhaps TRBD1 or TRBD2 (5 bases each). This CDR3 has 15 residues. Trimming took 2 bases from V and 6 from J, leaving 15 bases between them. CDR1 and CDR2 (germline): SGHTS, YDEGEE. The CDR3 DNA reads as TGTGCCAGCAGCTTTCTCCGGGGCCTTACAAACATTCAGTACTTC. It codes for CASSFLRGLTNIQYF.

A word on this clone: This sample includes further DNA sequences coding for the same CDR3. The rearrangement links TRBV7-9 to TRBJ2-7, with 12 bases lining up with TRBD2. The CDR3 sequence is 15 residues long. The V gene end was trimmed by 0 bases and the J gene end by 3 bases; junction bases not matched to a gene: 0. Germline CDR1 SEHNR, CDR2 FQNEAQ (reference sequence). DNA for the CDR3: TGTGCCAGCAGCTTAGCACTAGCGGGAGGCTACGAGCAGTACTTC. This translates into CASSLALAGGYEQYF.

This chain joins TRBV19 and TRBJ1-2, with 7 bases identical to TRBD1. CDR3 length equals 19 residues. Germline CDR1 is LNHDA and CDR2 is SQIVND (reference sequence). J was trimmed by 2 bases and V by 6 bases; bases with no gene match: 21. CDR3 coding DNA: TGTGCCAGTAGGCGCACGCTGGACGGTAGGGGACAGCGAAACTATGGCTACACCTTC. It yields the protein CASRRTLDGRGQRNYGYTF.

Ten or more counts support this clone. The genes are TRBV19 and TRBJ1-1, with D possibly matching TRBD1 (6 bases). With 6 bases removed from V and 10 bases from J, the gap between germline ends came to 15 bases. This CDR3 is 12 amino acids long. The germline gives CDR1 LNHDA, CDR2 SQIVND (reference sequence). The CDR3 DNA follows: TGTGCCAGTAGCAGGGGCAGGGAAGTAGCTTTCTTT. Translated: CASSRGREVAFF.

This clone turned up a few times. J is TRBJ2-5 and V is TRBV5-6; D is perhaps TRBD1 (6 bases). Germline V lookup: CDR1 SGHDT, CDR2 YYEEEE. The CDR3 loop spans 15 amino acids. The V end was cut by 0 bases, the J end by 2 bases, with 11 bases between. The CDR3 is CASSLGRGIQETQYF. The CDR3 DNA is TGTGCCAGCAGCTTGGGCAGGGGTATACAAGAGACCCAGTACTTC.

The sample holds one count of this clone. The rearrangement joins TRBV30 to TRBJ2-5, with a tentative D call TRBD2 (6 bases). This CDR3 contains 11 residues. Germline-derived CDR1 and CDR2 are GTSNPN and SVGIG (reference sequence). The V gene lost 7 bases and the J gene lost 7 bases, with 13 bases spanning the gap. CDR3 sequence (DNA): TGTGCCTTCGACGGGGGAGGGACCCAGTACTTC. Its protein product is CAFDGGGTQYF.

In DNA form, the CDR3 reads TGTGCCTGGAGGGGAGGAGCTAGGGGAGCTTTCTTT. This codes for CAWRGGARGAFF. The V call is TRBV30, the J call TRBJ1-1; tentative D call: TRBD1 (5 bases). CDR3 length equals 12 residues. V dropped 3 bases and J dropped 10 bases, with 15 bases sitting between them. The germline V gene encodes CDR1 GTSNPN and CDR2 SVGIG (reference sequence).

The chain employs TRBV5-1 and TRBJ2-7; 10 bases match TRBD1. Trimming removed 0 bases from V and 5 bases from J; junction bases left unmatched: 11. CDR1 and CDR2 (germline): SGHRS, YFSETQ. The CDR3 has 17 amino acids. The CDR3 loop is CASSLAQPDRGLDEQYV. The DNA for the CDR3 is TGCGCCAGCAGCTTGGCTCAGCCCGACAGGGGGCTAGACGAGCAGTACGTC.

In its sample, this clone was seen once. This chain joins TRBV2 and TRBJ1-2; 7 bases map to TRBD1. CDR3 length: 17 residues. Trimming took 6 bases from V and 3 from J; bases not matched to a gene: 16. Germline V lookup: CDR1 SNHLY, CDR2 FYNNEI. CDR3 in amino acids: CASRGRDSYSTYYGYTF. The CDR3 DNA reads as TGTGCCAGCAGGGGCCGGGACAGCTATTCCACCTACTATGGCTACACCTTC.

CDR3 DNA: TGCGCCAGCAGCCCCAAGGGCCCGGGACAGGGGCCGGGGTACCCCACAGATACGCAGTATTTT. It encodes CASSPKGPGQGPGYPTDTQYF. The V gene is TRBV4-1, the J gene TRBJ2-3; TRBD1 agrees at 10 bases. The CDR3 is 21 amino acids. The V gene's germline CDR1 is MGHRA and CDR2 YSYEKL. The V gene end was trimmed by 4 bases and the J gene end by 2 bases; junction bases not matched to a gene: 21.

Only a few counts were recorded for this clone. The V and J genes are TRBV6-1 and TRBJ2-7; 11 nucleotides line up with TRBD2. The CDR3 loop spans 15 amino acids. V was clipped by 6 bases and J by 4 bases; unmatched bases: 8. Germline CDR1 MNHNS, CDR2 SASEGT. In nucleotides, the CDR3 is TGTGCCAGCAGAGAGACTAGCGGGATCGCATACGAGCAGTACTTC. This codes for CASRETSGIAYEQYF.

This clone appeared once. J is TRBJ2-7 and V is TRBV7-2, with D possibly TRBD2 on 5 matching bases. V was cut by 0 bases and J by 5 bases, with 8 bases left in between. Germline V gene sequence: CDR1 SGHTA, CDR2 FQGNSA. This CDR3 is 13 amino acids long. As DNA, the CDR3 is TGTGCCAGCAGCTTAGCCCCCGGGGACGAGCAGTACTTC. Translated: CASSLAPGDEQYF.

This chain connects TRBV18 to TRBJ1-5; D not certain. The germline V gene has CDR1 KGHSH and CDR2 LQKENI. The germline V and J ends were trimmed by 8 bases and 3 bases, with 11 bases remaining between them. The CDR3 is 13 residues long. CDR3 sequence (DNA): TGTGCCAGCGGGAGACCACCCAATCAGCCCCAGCATTTT. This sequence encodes CASGRPPNQPQHF.

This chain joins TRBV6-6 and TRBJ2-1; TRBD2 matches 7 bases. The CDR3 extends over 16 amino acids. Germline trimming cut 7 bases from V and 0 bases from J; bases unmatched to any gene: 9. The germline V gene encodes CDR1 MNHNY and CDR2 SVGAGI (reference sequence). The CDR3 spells CASKDLAVSSYNEQFF. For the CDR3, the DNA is TGTGCCAGCAAAGATCTAGCGGTTAGCTCCTACAATGAGCAGTTCTTC.

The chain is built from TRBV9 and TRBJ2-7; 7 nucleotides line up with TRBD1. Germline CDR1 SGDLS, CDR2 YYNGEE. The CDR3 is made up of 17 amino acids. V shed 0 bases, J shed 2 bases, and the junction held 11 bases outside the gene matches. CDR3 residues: CASSVVWSGQKTYEQYV. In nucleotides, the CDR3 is TGTGCCAGCAGCGTAGTATGGTCGGGACAGAAAACCTACGAGCAGTACGTC.